A single sample gave rise to the 7 T cell receptor beta chains below, sequenced in a study of T cell responses to AZD1222 COVID-19 vaccine. Assay used: immunoSEQ multiplex PCR; TCRdb lists only in-frame clones, some missing. The top ten hold around 5.2% of the sample, which has tens of thousands of clones, around 91% seen once. Sequenced here: peripheral blood, sampled on day 0 of MenACWY control vaccination. These receptors all come from an adult in good health.

The rearrangement links TRBV28 to TRBJ1-1; D is perhaps TRBD1 (6 bases). The CDR3 is 11 residues long. Germline V lookup: CDR1 MDHEN, CDR2 SYDVKM. Trimming removed 5 bases at V and 8 bases at J, with 9 bases between. The CDR3 here is CASSPTGEAFF. CDR3 coding DNA: TGTGCCAGCAGTCCGACAGGAGAAGCTTTCTTT.

The chain uses TRBV5-1 and TRBJ2-2; D not certain. The CDR3 consists of 14 residues. CDR1 is SGHRS, CDR2 YFSETQ, per germline. V gave up 0 bases and J gave up 3 bases, with 6 bases separating them. The CDR3 DNA reads as TGCGCCAGCAGCTTGGGGGCTCACACCGGGGAGCTGTTTTTT. Its translation is CASSLGAHTGELFF.

This chain joins TRBV11-2 and TRBJ1-1; a possible D gene is TRBD1 (6 bases). CDR3 length: 15 residues. Germline CDR1 SGHAT, CDR2 FQNNGV. The V end was cut by 3 bases, the J end by 1 base, with 12 bases between. The CDR3 sequence is CASSFRTASNTEAFF. The DNA of the CDR3 is TGTGCCAGCAGCTTTCGGACAGCCTCGAACACTGAAGCTTTCTTT.

The genes are TRBV21-1 and TRBJ1-5; the DNA was not compared with TRBD1, the D call given in the table. TRBV21-1 is an annotated pseudogene. This CDR3 contains 17 residues. The CDR3 region has the DNA TGTGCCAGCAGCCCGCCGGGACAGGGGAAGACTAATCAGCCCCAGCATTTT. Amino acids: CASSPPGQGKTNQPQHF.

CDR3 sequence (DNA): TGTGCCAGCAGCTTGGACAGGAGCGAGCAGTACTTC. It encodes CASSLDRSEQYF. The chain combines TRBV5-8 with TRBJ2-7; a possible D gene is TRBD1 (5 bases). The CDR3 sequence is 12 residues long. The V gene's germline CDR1 is SGHTS and CDR2 YDEGEE. V was trimmed by 0 bases and J by 6 bases, leaving 7 bases between them. The variable domain in full, with the rest retrieved from reference TRBV5-8 and TRBJ2-7, is EAGVTQSPTHLIKTRGQQATLRCSPISGHTSVYWYQQALGLGLQFLLWYDEGEERNRGNFPPRFSGRQFPNYSSELNVNALELEDSALYLCASSLDRSEQYFGPGTRLTVT.

The rearrangement links TRBV28 to TRBJ2-7; D remains unclear. Germline CDR1 is MDHEN and CDR2 is SYDVKM. The CDR3 runs 15 residues. The V end lost 5 bases, the J end lost 1 base, and 15 bases lay between the germline ends. The CDR3 sequence: CASSPIGVGSYEQYF. The DNA for the CDR3 is TGTGCCAGCAGTCCTATCGGCGTAGGGTCCTACGAGCAGTACTTC.

This clone was counted a few times. The chain couples TRBV19 to TRBJ1-5, with 7 bases that match TRBD1. Per the germline V gene, CDR1 is LNHDA and CDR2 is SQIVND (reference sequence). J gave up 4 bases and V 5 bases, and 8 bases lay outside the gene matches. CDR3 size: 15 residues. The CDR3 region has the DNA TGTGCCAGTAGTCTTTACAGGGGTCGGAATCAGCCCCAGCATTTT. It yields the protein CASSLYRGRNQPQHF.